This entry lists 4 T cell receptor beta chains sequenced from one sample in a study of blood T cells in healthy people across ages. Primed by a sample-barcoded 5' primer and a J-beta primer mix, a second PCR proceeded for roughly 6 to 12 cycles. TCRdb itself ran the 5' RACE reads through MiXCR, one entry per CDR3 protein. This table holds under 950,000 distinct CDR3 sequences, 22% found once. The sample consisted of blood. The receptor set was obtained from a man aged 70 or older in good health.

The CDR3 region is CASRVRQNTEAFF. The CDR3 DNA reads TGCGCCAGCAGGGTAAGGCAAAACACTGAAGCTTTCTTT. The chain employs TRBV5-1 and TRBJ1-1, with unresolved D. Germline V gene sequence: CDR1 SGHRS, CDR2 YFSETQ. The CDR3 spans 13 residues. V lost 5 bases to trimming and J lost 2 bases, with 10 bases between them.

The chain joins TRBV15 to TRBJ1-2; the D is unclear. CDR1 is LNHNV and CDR2 is YYDKDF in the germline V gene (reference sequence). Trimming left V 4 bases short and J 1 base short, with 4 bases between. The CDR3 extends over 12 amino acids. This CDR3 is CATSTRNYGYTF. CDR3 sequence (DNA): TGTGCCACCAGCACCCGTAACTATGGCTACACCTTC.

The V call is TRBV7-8, the J call TRBJ1-2, with D tentatively TRBD1 (5 bases). The V end was cut by 5 bases, the J end by 2 bases, with 15 bases between. From germline, CDR1 is SGHVS and CDR2 FQNEAQ. There are 15 residues in the CDR3. The CDR3 sequence: CASSPNLAGNYGYTF. For the CDR3, the DNA is TGTGCCAGCAGCCCTAACCTGGCAGGGAACTATGGCTACACCTTC. Full variable domain (outside the CDR3, taken from reference TRBV7-8 and TRBJ1-2): GAGVSQSPRYKVAKRGQDVALRCDPISGHVSLFWYQQALGQGPEFLTYFQNEAQLDKSGLPSDRFFAERPEGSVSTLKIQRTQQEDSAVYLCASSPNLAGNYGYTFGSGTRLTVV.

This clonotype was recorded a few times. The chain employs TRBV19 and TRBJ1-2; 7 bases agree with TRBD1. This CDR3 is built from 14 residues. Trimming cost V 3 bases and J 4 bases; bases outside gene matches: 5. Germline V lookup: CDR1 LNHDA, CDR2 SQIVND (reference sequence). The DNA of the CDR3 is TGTGCCAGTAGTATCCCAGGGGGGACCTATGGCTACACCTTC. Its translation: CASSIPGGTYGYTF.